This T cell receptor (beta chain) was recovered during a study of vaccination and CD4 T cells after COVID-19. Study overall: Everyone enrolled got two doses of BNT162b2 or mRNA-1273 vaccine. Whole-study findings and limits: A median 86.3% of convalescent patients' SARS-CoV-2-reactive clones emerged only after vaccination.

Deletions cut 3 bases from V and 1 base from J, with 16 bases between. The V gene's germline CDR1 is MNHEY and CDR2 SMNVEV (reference sequence). The CDR3 sequence is 17 residues long. This clonotype was detected a few times. Its antigen is unknown. An Oncomine TCR Beta short-read assay was used to sequence the DNA from cultured CD4+ T cells. The template was genomic DNA from cultured CD4+ T cells. Via MiXCR, TCRdb re-called the PCR reads, giving one row per CDR3 protein. The sample lists some 9,200 distinct CDR3 sequences; 36% were seen once. Treatment in this sample: roughly 10-day PBMC culture with coronavirus spike peptide pools or control peptides (ViraFEST assay). Researchers collected the unexposed donor's CD4+ T cells before the COVID-19 pandemic (2011-2018). Peptide-pool expansion of antigen-specific T cells preceded TCR sequencing in ViraFEST. The probes, which were SARS-CoV-2 S/N and four cold-coronavirus spikes, were applied to unexposed-donor CD4+ T cells, cells permitting.

Sequencing was done on a sample of CD4+ T cells from blood, cultured in vitro. The TCR was taken from a human donor in good health. The rearrangement joins TRBV27 to TRBJ2-1, with D possibly being TRBD2 (6 bases). As DNA, the CDR3 is TGTGCCAGCAGTTTGAGTAGCGGACGAACATCCTACAATGAGCAGTTCTTC. Translation: CASSLSSGRTSYNEQFF.